Described below is a single TCR beta chain sequence and its context. This clone showed up many times. What antigen it recognizes has not been identified. The read terminates 3 residues before the CDR3 end, so the remaining end is supplied by the germline J gene. This entry belongs to a study of T cell clonality in common variable immunodeficiency (dated by TCRdb to 2014 to 2015). What the research found in general, with its limitations: According to the authors, finding the cause of the higher clonality in CVID would require sequencing the repertoires of T cell subpopulations. CVID TCRbeta sequences were reported to have fewer deletions and N-nucleotide insertions and to lack highly modified clones with 13 or more V deletions. Differences among patients in the CVID cohort limited the correlations between repertoire features and clinical complications. Healthy controls shared more TCRbeta clones with each other than CVID subjects shared among themselves (p < 0.0001). TCRbeta clonality was higher in CVID subjects than in healthy controls (t-test p = 0.018), and the increase was most characteristic of about a third of subjects. Despite equal DNA input, controls averaged approximately 84,000 unique sequences per sample versus about 32,000 in CVID samples.

Standard criteria, namely reduction of serum IgG, IgA and/or IgM below the normal range together with specific antibody deficiency, were applied for the diagnosis of CVID. There were about 42 subjects in the CVID group (roughly 15 female and 29 male), ranging in age from 9 to 64 years, with a mean age of 40. Most of the CVID patients and most of the healthy controls were of Caucasian heritage. Replacement immunoglobulin therapy had been administered to all CVID subjects for at least one year at the time of study participation. No CVID subject was ill or taking immunomodulatory or immunosuppressive medication when blood was collected. Heparinized peripheral whole blood samples of 5 to 8 ml were collected from each donor. Genomic DNA from adults with common variable immune deficiency (CVID) and from healthy adult controls was the source for sequencing TCRbeta CDR3 repertoires. To isolate peripheral blood mononuclear cells, diluted blood was subjected to density centrifugation over Hypaque 1077 or Ficoll-Paque. Genomic DNA was obtained from unsorted mononuclear cells using either Qiagen column purification or a centrifugation-based method.

V is cut by 4 bases and J by 4 bases, and the space between the germline ends is 7 bases. The CDR3 sequence holds 12 residues, the cysteine and phenylalanine included. The 27 bases shown cover part of the CDR3, and their frame starts at base 1. Reading the germline V gene gives CDR1 SGHVS and CDR2 FQNEAQ. CVID samples and control samples contributed equivalent amounts of genomic DNA as sequencing input. For every sample, a 60 bp segment covering the rearranged TCRbeta CDR3 region was amplified and then sequenced. The immunoSEQ assay, a bias-corrected multiplex PCR combined with high-throughput sequencing, was used for TCRbeta amplification. Per the authors' processing: Every unique nucleotide sequence counted as a clone and was annotated with V, D and J genes, copy number and frequency. Sequences were labeled productive if in frame, and non-productive if out of frame or containing stop codons. Clonality was calculated from Shannon's entropy as previously described. The predicted amino acid sequences of productive clones were used to derive the mean CDR3 Kyte-Doolittle hydropathy. Hierarchical clustering of scaled V gene usage was performed with the R hclust function using Manhattan distance and complete linkage. Sharing of clones by CDR3 amino acid sequence was evaluated through resampling of 12 repertoires per group over 100 rounds. Repertoires were searched for 60 to 80 published EBV-specific and 200 to 300 published CMV-specific TCRbeta sequences. After two CVID samples that produced fewer than 10,000 sequences were dropped from the analysis, 35 to 45 CVID repertoires remained. TCRdb limited this immuneACCESS table to in-frame rearrangements with V and J called. A share of clones is missing; checked studies link under half to unresolved V genes, and the rest is unexplained. For V, J and clone size, that table is used; D and trimming come from the DNA. Across this sample, about 26,000 clones were tabulated and none appeared just once. Of the sample, approximately 24% is held by the ten largest clones.

The rearranged segments are TRBV7-8 and TRBJ1-2, with TRBD1 as a weak D call on 5 bases. The sequenced sample consisted of peripheral blood mononuclear cells. The TCR sequence derives from a human donor with common variable immunodeficiency. CDR3 sequence: CASSSQGYGYTF. The sequenced part of the CDR3 DNA is TGTGCCAGCAGCTCGCAGGGCTATGGC.